The source of this T cell receptor (beta chain) is a study of yellow fever vaccine responses in identical twins. TCRdb analysed the RT-PCR reads with MiXCR anew, one entry per CDR3 protein. The sample holds about 9,000 distinct CDR3 sequences, 80% to 85% seen once. V was cut by 0 bases and J by 5 bases, with 13 bases left in between. Germline lookup yields CDR1 MNHEY and CDR2 SVGAGI. This CDR3 contains 15 residues. This clonotype was counted a few times. The source is a woman under 30 who received the yellow fever vaccine. The J gene is TRBJ1-2, the V gene TRBV6-5, with D unresolved. The specimen was T cells from blood (PBMCs), unsorted or a sorted subset (not recorded which), collected before or after yellow fever vaccination (not recorded which). Here the CDR3 reads CASSYSYKPSYGYTF. CDR3 sequence (DNA): TGTGCCAGCAGTTACTCCTATAAGCCTTCTTATGGCTACACCTTC.